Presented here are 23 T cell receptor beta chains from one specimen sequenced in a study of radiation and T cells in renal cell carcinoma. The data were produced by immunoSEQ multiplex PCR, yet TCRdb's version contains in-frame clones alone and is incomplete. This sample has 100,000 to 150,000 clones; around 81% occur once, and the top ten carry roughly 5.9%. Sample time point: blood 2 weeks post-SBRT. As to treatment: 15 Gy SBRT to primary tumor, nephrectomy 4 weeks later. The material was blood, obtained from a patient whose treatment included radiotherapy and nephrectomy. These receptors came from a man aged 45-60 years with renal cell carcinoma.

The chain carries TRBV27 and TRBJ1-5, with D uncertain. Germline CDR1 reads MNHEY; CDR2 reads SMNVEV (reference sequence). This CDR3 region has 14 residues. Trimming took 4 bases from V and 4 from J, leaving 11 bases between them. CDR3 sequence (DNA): TGTGCCAGCAGTTCCGAGAACAGAAATCAGCCCCAGCATTTT. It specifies CASSSENRNQPQHF.

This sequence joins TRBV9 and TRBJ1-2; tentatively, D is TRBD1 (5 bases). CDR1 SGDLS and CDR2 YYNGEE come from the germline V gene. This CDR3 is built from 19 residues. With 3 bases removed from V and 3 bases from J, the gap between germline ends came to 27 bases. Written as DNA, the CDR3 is TGTGCCAGCAGCGCAGACCTTACCAAACGGGACCCGGAGGACTATGGCTACACCTTC. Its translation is CASSADLTKRDPEDYGYTF. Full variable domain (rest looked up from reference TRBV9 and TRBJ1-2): DSGVTQTPKHLITATGQRVTLRCSPRSGDLSVYWYQQSLDQGLQFLIQYYNGEERAKGNILERFSAQQFPDLHSELNLSSLELGDSALYFCASSADLTKRDPEDYGYTFGSGTRLTVV.

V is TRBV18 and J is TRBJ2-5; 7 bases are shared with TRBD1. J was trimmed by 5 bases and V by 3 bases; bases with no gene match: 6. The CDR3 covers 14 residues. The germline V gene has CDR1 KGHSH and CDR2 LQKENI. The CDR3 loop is CASSPLTGEETQYF. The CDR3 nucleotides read TGTGCCAGCTCACCTCTAACAGGGGAGGAGACCCAGTACTTC.

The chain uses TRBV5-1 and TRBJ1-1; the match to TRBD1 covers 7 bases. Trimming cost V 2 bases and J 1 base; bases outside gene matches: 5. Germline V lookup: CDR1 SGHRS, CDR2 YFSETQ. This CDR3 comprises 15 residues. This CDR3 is CASSFIQGGNTEAFF. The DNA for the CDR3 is TGCGCCAGCAGCTTTATTCAGGGGGGGAACACTGAAGCTTTCTTT. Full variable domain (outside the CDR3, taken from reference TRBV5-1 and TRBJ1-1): KAGVTQTPRYLIKTRGQQVTLSCSPISGHRSVSWYQQTPGQGLQFLFEYFSETQRNKGNFPGRFSGRQFSNSRSEMNVSTLELGDSALYLCASSFIQGGNTEAFFGQGTRLTVV.

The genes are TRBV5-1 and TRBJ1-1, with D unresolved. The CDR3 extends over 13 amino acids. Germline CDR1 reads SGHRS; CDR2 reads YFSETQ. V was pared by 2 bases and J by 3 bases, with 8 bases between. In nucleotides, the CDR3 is TGCGCCAGCAGCTTTAATATGGACACTGAAGCTTTCTTT. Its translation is CASSFNMDTEAFF. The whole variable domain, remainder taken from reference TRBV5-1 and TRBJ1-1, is KAGVTQTPRYLIKTRGQQVTLSCSPISGHRSVSWYQQTPGQGLQFLFEYFSETQRNKGNFPGRFSGRQFSNSRSEMNVSTLELGDSALYLCASSFNMDTEAFFGQGTRLTVV.

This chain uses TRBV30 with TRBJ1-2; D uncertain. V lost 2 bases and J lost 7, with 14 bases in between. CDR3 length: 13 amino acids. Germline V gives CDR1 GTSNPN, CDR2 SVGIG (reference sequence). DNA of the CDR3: TGTGCCTGGAGTATTTACAGAACGGTTGGCTACACCTTC. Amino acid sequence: CAWSIYRTVGYTF. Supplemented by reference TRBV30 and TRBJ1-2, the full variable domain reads SQTIHQWPATLVQPVGSPLSLECTVEGTSNPNLYWYRQAAGRGLQLLFYSVGIGQISSEVPQNLSASRPQDRQFILSSKKLLLSDSGFYLCAWSIYRTVGYTFGSGTRLTVV.

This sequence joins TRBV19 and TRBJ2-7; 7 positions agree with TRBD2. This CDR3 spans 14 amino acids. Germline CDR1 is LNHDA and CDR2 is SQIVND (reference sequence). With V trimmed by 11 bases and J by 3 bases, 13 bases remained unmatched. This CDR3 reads CASTPTSASYEQYF. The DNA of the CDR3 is TGTGCCTCGACGCCCACTAGCGCGAGCTACGAGCAGTACTTC.

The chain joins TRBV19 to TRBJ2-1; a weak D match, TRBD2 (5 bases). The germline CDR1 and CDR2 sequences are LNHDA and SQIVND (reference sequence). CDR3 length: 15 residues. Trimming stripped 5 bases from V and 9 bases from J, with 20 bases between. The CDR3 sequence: CASSGVSAADSEQFF. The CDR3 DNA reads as TGTGCCAGTAGTGGAGTGTCAGCAGCGGACTCTGAGCAGTTCTTC.

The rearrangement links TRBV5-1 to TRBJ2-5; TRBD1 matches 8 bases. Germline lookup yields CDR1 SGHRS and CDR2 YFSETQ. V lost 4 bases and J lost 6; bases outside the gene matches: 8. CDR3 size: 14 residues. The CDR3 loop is CASSPRQGSKTQYF. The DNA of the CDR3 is TGCGCCAGCAGCCCCCGACAGGGGTCGAAGACCCAGTACTTC.

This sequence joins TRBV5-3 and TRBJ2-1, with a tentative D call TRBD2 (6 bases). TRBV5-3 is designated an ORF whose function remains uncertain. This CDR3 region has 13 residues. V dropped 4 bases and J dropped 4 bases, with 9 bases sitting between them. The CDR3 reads CARSGDFYNEQFF. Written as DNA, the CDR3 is TGTGCCAGAAGCGGGGACTTTTACAATGAGCAGTTCTTC.

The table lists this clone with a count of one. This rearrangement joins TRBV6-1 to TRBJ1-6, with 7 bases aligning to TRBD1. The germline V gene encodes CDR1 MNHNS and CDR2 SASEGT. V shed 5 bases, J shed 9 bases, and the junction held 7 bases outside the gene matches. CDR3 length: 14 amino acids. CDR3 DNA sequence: TGTGCCAGCAGTCGACAGGGTATGGGTTCACCCCTCCACTTT. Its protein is CASSRQGMGSPLHF.

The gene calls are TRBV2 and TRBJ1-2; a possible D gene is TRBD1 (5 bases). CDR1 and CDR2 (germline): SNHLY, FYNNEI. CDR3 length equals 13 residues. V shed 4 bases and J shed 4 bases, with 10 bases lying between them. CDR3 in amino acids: CASSAGGSYGYTF. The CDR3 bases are TGTGCCAGCAGTGCGGGGGGGAGCTATGGCTACACCTTC.

The CDR3 DNA follows: TGTGCCAGCAGCTTTAAGCGGGACCTCACAGATACGCAGTATTTT. Translating gives CASSFKRDLTDTQYF. The chain is built from TRBV7-8 and TRBJ2-3; 7 bases fit TRBD2. The length of the CDR3 is 15 residues. Trimming took 3 bases from V and 2 from J; bases not matched to a gene: 5. CDR1 is SGHVS, CDR2 FQNEAQ, per germline.

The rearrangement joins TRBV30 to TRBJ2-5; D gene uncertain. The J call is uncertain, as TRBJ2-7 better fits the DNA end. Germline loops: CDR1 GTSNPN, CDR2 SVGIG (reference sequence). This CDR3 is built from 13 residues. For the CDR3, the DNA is TGTGCCCAAAACCTCCCCGGCGGATACGAGCAGTACTTC. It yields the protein CAQNLPGGYEQYF.

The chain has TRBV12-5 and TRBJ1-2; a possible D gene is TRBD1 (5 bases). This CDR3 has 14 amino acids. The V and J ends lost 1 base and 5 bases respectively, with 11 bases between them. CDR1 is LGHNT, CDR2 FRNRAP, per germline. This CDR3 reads CASGLGGQGYGYTF. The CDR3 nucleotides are TGTGCTAGTGGTTTGGGCGGCCAGGGATATGGCTACACCTTC.

CDR3 DNA sequence: TGTGCCAGCAGCTTAAGGAGGCTCCAAGAGACCCAGTACTTC. The encoded protein is CASSLRRLQETQYF. V and J are TRBV11-1 and TRBJ2-5; TRBD2 is a possible D gene (5 bases). The CDR3 length is 14 residues. V lost 2 bases and J 1 base, leaving 8 bases between the germline ends. From germline, CDR1 is SGHAT and CDR2 FQDESV (reference sequence).

The chain's CDR3 is CAISDLGQTNIQYF. The CDR3 DNA reads as TGTGCCATCAGTGATCTGGGCCAGACCAACATTCAGTACTTC. The chain links TRBV10-3 to TRBJ2-4; D is ambiguous. The CDR3 runs to 14 residues. Germline CDR1 reads ENHRY; CDR2 reads SYGVKD. V lost 3 bases, J lost 7 bases, and 13 bases lay in between.

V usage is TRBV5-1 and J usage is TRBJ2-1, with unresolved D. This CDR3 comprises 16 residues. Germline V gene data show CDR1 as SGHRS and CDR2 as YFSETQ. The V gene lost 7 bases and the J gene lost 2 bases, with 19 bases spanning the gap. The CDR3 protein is CASGDQEDLPYNEQFF. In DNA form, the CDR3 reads TGCGCCAGCGGAGATCAGGAAGACCTCCCCTACAATGAGCAGTTCTTC. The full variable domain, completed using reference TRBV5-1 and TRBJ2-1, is KAGVTQTPRYLIKTRGQQVTLSCSPISGHRSVSWYQQTPGQGLQFLFEYFSETQRNKGNFPGRFSGRQFSNSRSEMNVSTLELGDSALYLCASGDQEDLPYNEQFFGPGTRLTVL.

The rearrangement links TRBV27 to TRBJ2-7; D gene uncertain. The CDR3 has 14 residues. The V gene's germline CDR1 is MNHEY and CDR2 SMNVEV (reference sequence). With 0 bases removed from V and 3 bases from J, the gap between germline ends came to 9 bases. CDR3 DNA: TGTGCCAGCAGTTTATCCCTGGGCGGCTACGAGCAGTACTTC. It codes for CASSLSLGGYEQYF.

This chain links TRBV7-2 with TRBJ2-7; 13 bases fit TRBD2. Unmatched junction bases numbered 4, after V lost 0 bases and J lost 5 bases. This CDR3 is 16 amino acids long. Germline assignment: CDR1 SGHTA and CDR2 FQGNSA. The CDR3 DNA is TGTGCCAGCAGCTTAGCTGGACTAGCGGGAGCCAACGAGCAGTACTTC. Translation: CASSLAGLAGANEQYF.

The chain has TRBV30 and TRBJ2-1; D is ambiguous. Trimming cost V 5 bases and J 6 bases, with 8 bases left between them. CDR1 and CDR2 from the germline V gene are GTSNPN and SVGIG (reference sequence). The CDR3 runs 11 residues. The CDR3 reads CAWAWGNEQFF. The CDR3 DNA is TGTGCCTGGGCGTGGGGCAATGAGCAGTTCTTC.

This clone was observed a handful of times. DNA of the CDR3: TGTGCCTGGAGTGTATGGACAGGGGGTACTGAAGCTTTCTTT. It encodes CAWSVWTGGTEAFF. The genes are TRBV30 and TRBJ1-1; TRBD1 aligns across 10 bases. The CDR3 runs 14 residues. V lost 0 bases to trimming and J lost 5 bases; unmatched junction nucleotides: 3. Germline CDR1 GTSNPN, CDR2 SVGIG (reference sequence).

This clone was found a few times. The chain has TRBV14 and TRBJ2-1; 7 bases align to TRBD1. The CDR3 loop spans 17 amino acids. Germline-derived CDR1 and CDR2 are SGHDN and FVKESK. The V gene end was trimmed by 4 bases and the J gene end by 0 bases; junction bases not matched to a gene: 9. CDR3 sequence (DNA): TGTGCCAGCAGCCCGCGACAGGGCCAGAGCTCCTACAATGAGCAGTTCTTC. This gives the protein CASSPRQGQSSYNEQFF.